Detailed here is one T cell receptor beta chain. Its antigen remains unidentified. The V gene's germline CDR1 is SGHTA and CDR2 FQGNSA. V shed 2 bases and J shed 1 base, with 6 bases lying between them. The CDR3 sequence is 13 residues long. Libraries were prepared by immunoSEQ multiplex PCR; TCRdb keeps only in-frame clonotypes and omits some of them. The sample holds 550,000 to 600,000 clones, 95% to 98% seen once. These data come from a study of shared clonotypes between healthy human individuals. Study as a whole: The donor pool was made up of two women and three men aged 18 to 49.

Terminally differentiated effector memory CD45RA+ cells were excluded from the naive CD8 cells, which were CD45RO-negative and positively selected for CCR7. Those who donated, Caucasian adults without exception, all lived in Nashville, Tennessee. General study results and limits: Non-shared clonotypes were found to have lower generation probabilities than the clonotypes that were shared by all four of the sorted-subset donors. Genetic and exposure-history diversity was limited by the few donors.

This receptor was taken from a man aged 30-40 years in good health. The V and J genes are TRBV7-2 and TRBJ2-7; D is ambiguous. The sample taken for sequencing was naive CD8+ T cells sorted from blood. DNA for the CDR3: TGTGCCAGCAGCTTATACTATTCCTACGAGCAGTACTTC. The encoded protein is CASSLYYSYEQYF. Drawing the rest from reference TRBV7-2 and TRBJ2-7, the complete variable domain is GAGVSQSPSNKVTEKGKDVELRCDPISGHTALYWYRQSLGQGLEFLIYFQGNSAPDKSGLPSDRFSAERTGGSVSTLTIQRTQQEDSAVYLCASSLYYSYEQYFGPGTRLTVT.